This T cell receptor beta chain is from a study of vaccination effects on CD4 cells after COVID-19. ViraFEST expansion of antigen-specific CD4+ T cells with viral peptide pools preceded sequencing. CD4+ T cell isolation took place after 10 days of culture. Absence of prior SARS-CoV-2 infection characterized the vaccine recipients, who showed negative nucleocapsid antibodies. The CDR3 extends over 13 amino acids. The germline V and J ends were trimmed by 6 bases and 2 bases, with 9 bases remaining between them. Using immunoSEQ multiplex PCR, the repertoire was profiled, and TCRdb retains in-frame clones only, with some absent. The sample lists tens of thousands of clones; about four fifths were seen once. With respect to this clone: Its specificity is not known.

The material sequenced was CD4+ T cells from PBMCs cultured with SARS-CoV-2 spike peptides, taken before COVID-19 vaccination. The V and J genes are TRBV12-3 or TRBV12-4 and TRBJ2-3; D gene uncertain. The origin of this receptor is a human donor who received a COVID-19 vaccine. The CDR3 bases are TGTGCCAGCAGGGCAGAGAACACAGATACGCAGTATTTT. Translated: CASRAENTDTQYF.